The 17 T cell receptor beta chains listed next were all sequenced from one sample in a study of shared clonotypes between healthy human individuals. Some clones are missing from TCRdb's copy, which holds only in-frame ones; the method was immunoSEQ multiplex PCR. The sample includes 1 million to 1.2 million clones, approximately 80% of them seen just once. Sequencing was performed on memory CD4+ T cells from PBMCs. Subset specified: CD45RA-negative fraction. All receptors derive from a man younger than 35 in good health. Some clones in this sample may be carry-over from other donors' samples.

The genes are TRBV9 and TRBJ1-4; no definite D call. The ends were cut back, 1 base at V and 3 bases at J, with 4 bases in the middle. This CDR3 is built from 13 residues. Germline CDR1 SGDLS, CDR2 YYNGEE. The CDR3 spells CASSVNPNEKLFF. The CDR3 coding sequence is TGTGCCAGCAGCGTAAACCCTAATGAAAAACTGTTTTTT.

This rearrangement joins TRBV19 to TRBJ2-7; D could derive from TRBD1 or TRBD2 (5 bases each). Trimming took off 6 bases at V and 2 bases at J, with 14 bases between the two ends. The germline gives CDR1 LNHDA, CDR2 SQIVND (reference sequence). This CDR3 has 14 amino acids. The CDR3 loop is CASRSGTHPYEQYF. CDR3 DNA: TGTGCCAGTAGGTCCGGGACCCATCCCTACGAGCAGTACTTC.

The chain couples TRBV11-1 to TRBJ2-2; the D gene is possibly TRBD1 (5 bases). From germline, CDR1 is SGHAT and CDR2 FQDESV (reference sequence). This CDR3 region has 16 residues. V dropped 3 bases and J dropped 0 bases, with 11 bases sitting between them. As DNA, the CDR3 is TGTGCCAGCAGCTTGGGCCCAGGGACGAACACCGGGGAGCTGTTTTTT. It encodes CASSLGPGTNTGELFF.

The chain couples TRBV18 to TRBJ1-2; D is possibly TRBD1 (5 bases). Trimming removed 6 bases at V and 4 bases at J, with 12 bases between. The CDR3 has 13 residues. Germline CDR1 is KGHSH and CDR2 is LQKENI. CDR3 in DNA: TGTGCCAGCTCCCCAGGGTTGAGCTATGGCTACACCTTC. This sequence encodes CASSPGLSYGYTF. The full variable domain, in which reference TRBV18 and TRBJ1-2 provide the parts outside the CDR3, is NAGVMQNPRHLVRRRGQEARLRCSPMKGHSHVYWYRQLPEEGLKFMVYLQKENIIDESGMPKERFSAEFPKEGPSILRIQQVVRGDSAAYFCASSPGLSYGYTFGSGTRLTVV.

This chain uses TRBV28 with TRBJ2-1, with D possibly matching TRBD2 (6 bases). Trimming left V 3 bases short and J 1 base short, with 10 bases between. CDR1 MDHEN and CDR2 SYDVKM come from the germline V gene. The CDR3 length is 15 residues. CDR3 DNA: TGTGCCAGCAGTTTGGCGGGGCCTTCCTACAATGAGCAGTTCTTC. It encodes CASSLAGPSYNEQFF.

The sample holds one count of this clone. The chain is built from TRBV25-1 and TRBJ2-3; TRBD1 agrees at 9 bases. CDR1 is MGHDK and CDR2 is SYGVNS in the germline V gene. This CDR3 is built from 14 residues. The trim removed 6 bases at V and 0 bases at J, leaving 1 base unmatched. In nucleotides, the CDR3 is TGTGCCAGCAGAACAGGGGGCAGCACAGATACGCAGTATTTT. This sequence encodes CASRTGGSTDTQYF.

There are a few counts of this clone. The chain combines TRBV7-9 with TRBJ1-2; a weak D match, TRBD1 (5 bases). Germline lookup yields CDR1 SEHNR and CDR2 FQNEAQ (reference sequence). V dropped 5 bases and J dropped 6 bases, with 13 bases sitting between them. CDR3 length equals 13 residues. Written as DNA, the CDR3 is TGTGCCAGCAGCGAGCAGGGCATCGATGGCTACACCTTC. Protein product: CASSEQGIDGYTF.

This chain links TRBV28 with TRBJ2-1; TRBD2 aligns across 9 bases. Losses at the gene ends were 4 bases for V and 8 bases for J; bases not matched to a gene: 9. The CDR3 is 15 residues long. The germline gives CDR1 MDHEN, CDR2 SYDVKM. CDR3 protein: CASSSSSGSGDEQFF. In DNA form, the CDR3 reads TGTGCCAGCAGTTCCAGTAGCGGGAGTGGAGATGAGCAGTTCTTC.

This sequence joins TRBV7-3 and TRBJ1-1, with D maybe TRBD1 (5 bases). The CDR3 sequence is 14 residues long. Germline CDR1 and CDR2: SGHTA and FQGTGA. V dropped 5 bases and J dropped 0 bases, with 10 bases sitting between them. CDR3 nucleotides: TGTGCCAGCAGCCCAGTGACAGTGAACACTGAAGCTTTCTTT. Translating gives CASSPVTVNTEAFF.

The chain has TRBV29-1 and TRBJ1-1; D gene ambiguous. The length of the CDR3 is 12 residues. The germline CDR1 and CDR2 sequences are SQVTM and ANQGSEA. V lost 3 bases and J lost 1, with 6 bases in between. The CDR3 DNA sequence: TGCAGCGTTGAGAGGCGGAACACTGAAGCTTTCTTT. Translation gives CSVERRNTEAFF.

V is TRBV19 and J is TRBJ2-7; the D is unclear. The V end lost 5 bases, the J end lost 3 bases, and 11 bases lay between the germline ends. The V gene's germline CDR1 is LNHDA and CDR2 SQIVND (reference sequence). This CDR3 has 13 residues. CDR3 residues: CASSGSLGYEQYF. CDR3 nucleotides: TGTGCCAGTAGTGGGTCCCTTGGCTACGAGCAGTACTTC. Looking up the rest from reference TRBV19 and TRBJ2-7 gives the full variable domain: DGGITQSPKYLFRKEGQNVTLSCEQNLNHDAMYWYRQDPGQGLRLIYYSQIVNDFQKGDIAEGYSVSREKKESFPLTVTSAQKNPTAFYLCASSGSLGYEQYFGPGTRLTVT.

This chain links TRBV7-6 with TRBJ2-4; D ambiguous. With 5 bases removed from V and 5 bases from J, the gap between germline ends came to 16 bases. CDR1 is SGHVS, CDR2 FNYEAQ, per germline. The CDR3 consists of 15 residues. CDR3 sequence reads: CASSPSVENQNIQYF. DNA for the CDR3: TGTGCCAGCAGCCCCTCCGTGGAGAACCAAAACATTCAGTACTTC.

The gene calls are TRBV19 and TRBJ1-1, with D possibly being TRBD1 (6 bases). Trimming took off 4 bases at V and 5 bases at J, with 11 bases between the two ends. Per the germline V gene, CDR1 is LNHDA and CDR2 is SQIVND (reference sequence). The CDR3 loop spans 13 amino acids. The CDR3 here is CASSTTGKTEAFF. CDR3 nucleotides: TGTGCCAGTAGTACTACAGGGAAGACTGAAGCTTTCTTT.

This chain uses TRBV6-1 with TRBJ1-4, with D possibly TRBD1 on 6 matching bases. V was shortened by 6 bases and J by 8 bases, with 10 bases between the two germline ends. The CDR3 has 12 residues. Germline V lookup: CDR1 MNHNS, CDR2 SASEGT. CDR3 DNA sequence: TGTGCCAGCAGGACAGGAGGAGAAAAACTGTTTTTT. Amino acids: CASRTGGEKLFF.

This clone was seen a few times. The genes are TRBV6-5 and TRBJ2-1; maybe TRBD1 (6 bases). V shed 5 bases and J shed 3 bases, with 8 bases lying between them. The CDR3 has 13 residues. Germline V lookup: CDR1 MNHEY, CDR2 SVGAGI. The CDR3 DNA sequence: TGTGCCAGCAGTCTCAGGGGCTACAATGAGCAGTTCTTC. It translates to CASSLRGYNEQFF.

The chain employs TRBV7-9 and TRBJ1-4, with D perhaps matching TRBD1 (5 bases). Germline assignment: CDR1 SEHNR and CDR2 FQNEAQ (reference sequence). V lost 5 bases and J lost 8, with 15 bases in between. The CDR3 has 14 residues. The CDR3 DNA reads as TGTGCCAGCAGCGCCGGGACGCTCCTAGAAAAACTGTTTTTT. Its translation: CASSAGTLLEKLFF.

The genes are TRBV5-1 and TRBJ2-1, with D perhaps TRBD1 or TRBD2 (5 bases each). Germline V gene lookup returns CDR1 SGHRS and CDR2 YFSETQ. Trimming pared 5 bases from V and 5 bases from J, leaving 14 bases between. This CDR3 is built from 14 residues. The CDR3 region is CASRRDPGDNEQFF. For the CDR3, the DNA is TGCGCCAGCAGACGGGACCCTGGGGACAATGAGCAGTTCTTC.